Listed here is a single T cell receptor (beta chain). Its antigen remains unknown. The data stem from a study of Ad26.COV2.S vaccination and SARS-CoV-2 variants. The wider study: Enrolled in COV1001, the donor was in the Ad26.COV2.S trial arm, which received the vaccine. Doses of Ad26.COV2.S were injected into muscle once or twice, 56 days apart.

Study-level findings and limits: Post-vaccination spike-specific CD8+ and CD4+ T cell responses reportedly had substantial breadth.

Stated treatment: over 15 received Ad26.COV2.S at low or high dose, single or two shots; about 5 received placebo; per-sample allocation not given. After the first vaccine or placebo injection, samples were drawn on day 63. Boston supplied an adult donor aged 18-55 years. The CDR3 runs 13 residues. V shed 0 bases and J shed 5 bases, with 5 bases lying between them. In germline, CDR1 is SGHNT, CDR2 YYREEE (reference sequence). The method was immunoSEQ multiplex PCR; TCRdb's version includes in-frame clones alone and lacks a portion of them. This table has approximately 410,000 clones, 70% to 90% appearing once.

The receptor's source is a person between 18 and 65 years old who received the Ad26.COV2.S COVID-19 vaccine or a placebo. The V gene is TRBV5-4, the J gene TRBJ2-2; no clear D gene. Sequencing used peripheral blood, obtained in a trial of Ad26.COV2.S vaccine versus placebo. The CDR3 DNA sequence: TGTGCCAGCAGCTTGGGCCAAACCGGGGAGCTGTTTTTT. Residues: CASSLGQTGELFF.